These 21 T cell receptor beta chains share one sample of origin, sequenced in a study of cytomegalovirus exposure and HLA in healthy donors. PCR amplification relied on 60 Vbeta primers (plus 13 Jbeta primers). Profiling relied on immunoSEQ multiplex PCR, and the TCRdb table lists in-frame clones only, not all of them. The profile shows tens of thousands of clones, under 80% of them singletons. Input material: PBMCs. These receptors came from a woman aged 45-59 years in good health and CMV-seropositive.

This clone was found once. The rearrangement links TRBV9 to TRBJ2-2, with a tentative D call TRBD2 (5 bases). The V and J ends lost 4 bases and 2 bases respectively, with 15 bases between them. There are 16 residues in the CDR3. The germline V gene has CDR1 SGDLS and CDR2 YYNGEE. CDR3 region: CASSPKRQVNTGELFF. CDR3 bases: TGTGCCAGCAGCCCCAAGCGGCAGGTCAACACCGGGGAGCTGTTTTTT.

The chain couples TRBV9 to TRBJ1-4; D is possibly TRBD1 (6 bases). V was clipped by 3 bases and J by 7 bases, with 13 bases between them. The V gene's germline CDR1 is SGDLS and CDR2 YYNGEE. CDR3 length: 14 residues. The CDR3: CASSATGRGEKLFF. CDR3 in DNA: TGTGCCAGCAGCGCTACAGGGCGTGGTGAAAAACTGTTTTTT.

Points on this clone: Mismatch with germline at one junction end may stem from a read error. Distinct nucleotide sequences in the sample also encode this CDR3. This chain joins TRBV10-3 and TRBJ1-2; D unresolved. This CDR3 has 16 amino acids. Germline CDR1 reads ENHRY; CDR2 reads SYGVKD. CDR3 sequence: CAISEYEVETGYGYTF. In nucleotides, the CDR3 is TGTGCCATCAGCGAGTATGAGGTGGAAACGGGCTATGGCTACACCTTC.

This chain uses TRBV6-5 with TRBJ1-1, with D perhaps matching TRBD1 (6 bases). Germline V gene lookup returns CDR1 MNHEY and CDR2 SVGAGI. V was pared by 0 bases and J by 11 bases, with 10 bases between. The CDR3 extends over 12 amino acids. As DNA, the CDR3 is TGTGCCAGCAGTTACTCCGGGACAAAGGCTTTCTTT. This gives the protein CASSYSGTKAFF.

This rearrangement joins TRBV19 to TRBJ1-1; possible D gene TRBD1, 6 bases. V was trimmed by 6 bases and J by 6 bases, leaving 14 bases between them. This CDR3 has 13 amino acids. Germline V gene data show CDR1 as LNHDA and CDR2 as SQIVND (reference sequence). DNA for the CDR3: TGTGCCAGTAGCACTAGCGAGGGGGCTGAAGCTTTCTTT. This gives the protein CASSTSEGAEAFF.

Here the CDR3 DNA reads TGTGCCAGCAGCTTTAGACTCCTTTGGGAGACCCAGTACTTC. The encoded protein is CASSFRLLWETQYF. The V gene is TRBV6-6, the J gene TRBJ2-5; D is undetermined. CDR1 is MNHNY, CDR2 SVGAGI, per germline (reference sequence). V was clipped by 6 bases and J by 5 bases, with 16 bases between them. The CDR3 length is 14 residues.

This chain uses TRBV27 with TRBJ1-1; D call uncertain. V shed 6 bases and J shed 6 bases, with 11 bases lying between them. The CDR3 totals 12 residues. The germline V gene encodes CDR1 MNHEY and CDR2 SMNVEV (reference sequence). The CDR3 DNA reads as TGTGCCAGCAGCCCTGGTGGGCCTGAAGCTTTCTTT. Translation gives CASSPGGPEAFF.

The chain is built from TRBV4-1 and TRBJ1-2, with TRBD1 matching over 8 bases. Trimming at V came to 1 base and at J to 3 bases, leaving 10 bases not matched to a gene. The germline gives CDR1 MGHRA, CDR2 YSYEKL. The CDR3 extends over 17 amino acids. The CDR3 sequence: CASSQVRQGRTDYGYTF. The CDR3 DNA follows: TGCGCCAGCAGCCAAGTACGACAGGGGCGGACGGACTATGGCTACACCTTC.

The chain carries TRBV5-6 and TRBJ1-6; D is ambiguous. CDR1 and CDR2 from the germline V gene are SGHDT and YYEEEE. The CDR3 has 18 amino acids. Trimming cost V 4 bases and J 4 bases, with 21 bases left between them. The CDR3 protein is CASSPRGGRRVYNSPLHF. The DNA of the CDR3 is TGTGCCAGCAGCCCCAGAGGAGGGAGAAGGGTTTATAATTCACCCCTCCACTTT.

Remarks on this clone: At one end, the junction sequence differs from germline, possibly due to a read error. The chain links TRBV18 to TRBJ1-2, with D possibly TRBD1 on 6 matching bases. This CDR3 is 15 amino acids long. Germline assignment: CDR1 KGHSH and CDR2 LQKENI. This CDR3 is CASSPEGWTDYGYTF. The CDR3 DNA sequence: TGTGCCAGCTCACCGGAAGGCTGGACAGACTATGGCTACACTTTC.

The chain couples TRBV7-2 to TRBJ2-2; the D gene is possibly TRBD1 (6 bases). The length of the CDR3 is 15 residues. Between the trimmed V and J ends, which lost 2 bases and 4 bases, there was a span of 11 bases. Germline values: CDR1 SGHTA, CDR2 FQGNSA. Here the CDR3 DNA reads TGTGCCAGCAGCTTAAAGTCAGGGGCCACCGGGGAGCTGTTTTTT. It yields the protein CASSLKSGATGELFF.

This chain links TRBV27 with TRBJ2-1; 11 bases line up with TRBD1. After removal of 6 bases from V and 3 bases from J, the junction contained 13 bases not matched to a gene. CDR1 and CDR2 from the germline V gene are MNHEY and SMNVEV (reference sequence). The CDR3 covers 18 residues. CDR3 bases: TGTGCCAGCAGCCGGCCTCGGGGACAGGGGGGTAACTACAATGAGCAGTTCTTC. It is translated as CASSRPRGQGGNYNEQFF.

This clone has a handful of counts. V and J are TRBV10-3 and TRBJ1-1, with 7 bases lining up with TRBD1. From germline, CDR1 is ENHRY and CDR2 SYGVKD. J was trimmed by 5 bases and V by 2 bases; bases with no gene match: 5. CDR3 size: 14 residues. This CDR3 is CAISEGRGRTEAFF. CDR3 coding DNA: TGTGCCATCAGTGAGGGCAGGGGGAGAACTGAAGCTTTCTTT.

The rearrangement links TRBV10-2 to TRBJ2-7; possibly TRBD1 for D (8 bases). CDR1 and CDR2 from the germline V gene are WSHSY and SAAADI. This CDR3 is 15 amino acids long. Deletions cut 4 bases from V and 3 bases from J, with 16 bases between. The CDR3 loop reads CASSALQGGDYEQYV. CDR3 DNA sequence: TGCGCCAGCAGTGCCTTACAGGGGGGGGACTACGAGCAGTACGTC.

The chain uses TRBV7-7 and TRBJ2-5; 7 bases align to TRBD1. The germline gives CDR1 SSHAT, CDR2 FNYEAQ (reference sequence). The CDR3 contains 15 residues. Trimming cost V 3 bases and J 3 bases; bases outside gene matches: 7. The CDR3 coding sequence is TGTGCCAGCAGCTTTGCGACAGGGATCGAAGAGACCCAGTACTTC. Protein: CASSFATGIEETQYF.

This clone was seen a few times. The genes are TRBV27 and TRBJ1-5, with D unclear. Deletions cut 8 bases from V and 5 bases from J, with 16 bases between. Germline CDR1 MNHEY, CDR2 SMNVEV (reference sequence). The CDR3 is 14 residues long. CDR3 region: CASGWPGRDQPQHF. The CDR3 DNA reads TGTGCCAGCGGTTGGCCGGGGAGGGATCAGCCCCAGCATTTT.

The table lists this clone with a count of one. The chain combines TRBV5-1 with TRBJ2-5; 8 positions match TRBD1. The J call could be wrong; TRBJ2-7 is a better fit for the DNA end. The germline CDR1 and CDR2 sequences are SGHRS and YFSETQ. This CDR3 has 14 residues. CDR3 in amino acids: CASSKDRAAYEQYF. In DNA form, the CDR3 reads TGCGCCAGCAGCAAGGACAGGGCAGCCTACGAGCAGTACTTC.

This sequence joins TRBV27 and TRBJ1-2; 9 positions match TRBD1. This CDR3 is 14 amino acids long. Germline-derived CDR1 and CDR2 are MNHEY and SMNVEV (reference sequence). V lost 6 bases and J lost 8; bases outside the gene matches: 10. CDR3 nucleotide sequence: TGTGCCAGCAGCCCCGGGACAGGGTTGGGGGGCTACACCTTC. Translation: CASSPGTGLGGYTF.

This clone has a handful of counts. The gene calls are TRBV4-2 and TRBJ2-3; TRBD2 matches at 9 bases. Trimming cost V 0 bases and J 4 bases; bases outside gene matches: 11. Germline loops: CDR1 LGHNA, CDR2 YNFKEQ. CDR3 length equals 18 residues. Here the CDR3 DNA reads TGTGCCAGCAGCCAAGAAGTTCCGAGCGGGGGGCGGGCAGATACGCAGTATTTT. Translating it yields CASSQEVPSGGRADTQYF.

The V gene is TRBV4-1, the J gene TRBJ1-1, with TRBD1 as a possible D gene (5 bases). V lost 0 bases and J 4 bases, leaving 12 bases between the germline ends. Germline lookup yields CDR1 MGHRA and CDR2 YSYEKL. The length of the CDR3 is 15 residues. The CDR3, as DNA: TGCGCCAGCAGCCAAGAAAGGCGGGGGAGCACTGAAGCTTTCTTT. Protein sequence: CASSQERRGSTEAFF.

This clone was observed a few times. The CDR3, as DNA: TGTGCCATCACCGGCCGGCGACTAGCGGGGGGGCCAAATAACACAGATACGCAGTATTTT. As protein: CAITGRRLAGGPNNTDTQYF. The V gene is TRBV10-3, the J gene TRBJ2-3; 14 bases map to TRBD2. The CDR3 has 20 amino acids. After removal of 7 bases from V and 2 bases from J, the junction contained 17 bases not matched to a gene. Per the germline V gene, CDR1 is ENHRY and CDR2 is SYGVKD.